A single sample gave rise to the 15 T cell receptor beta chains below, sequenced in a study of PD-1 blockade in classical Hodgkin lymphoma. The table came from immunoSEQ multiplex PCR; TCRdb's copy has only in-frame clones and leaves some out. The sample has under 65,000 clones, approximately 90% seen once. Relapse was seen in all patients after autologous stem cell transplantation, and brentuximab vedotin exposure was variable. The sample was peripheral blood mononuclear cells (PBMCs), taken at baseline. These receptor sequences come from a human donor with classical Hodgkin lymphoma.

This rearrangement joins TRBV10-2 to TRBJ2-2; D assignment may be TRBD1 or TRBD2 (5 bases each). The CDR3 contains 17 residues. V lost 3 bases, J lost 4 bases, and 18 bases lay in between. From germline, CDR1 is WSHSY and CDR2 SAAADI. In DNA form, the CDR3 reads TGCGCCAGCAGTGAAGTAAGGAACCTAGGGACCACCGGGGAGCTGTTTTTT. Its translation: CASSEVRNLGTTGELFF.

The chain is built from TRBV5-4 and TRBJ2-2, with 8 positions matching TRBD2. Germline assignment: CDR1 SGHNT and CDR2 YYREEE (reference sequence). This CDR3 is built from 16 residues. V trimming: 1 base; J trimming: 4 bases; junction bases outside the gene matches: 6. The CDR3 spells CASSLSGGPGTGELFF. CDR3 DNA sequence: TGTGCCAGCAGCTTGTCGGGGGGGCCAGGCACCGGGGAGCTGTTTTTT.

This chain uses TRBV11-2 with TRBJ2-7, with D hard to call. Trimming left V 3 bases short and J 5 bases short, with 14 bases between. CDR1 and CDR2 (germline): SGHAT, FQNNGV. The CDR3 runs 14 residues. CDR3 loop: CASSFIKGINEQYF. DNA of the CDR3: TGTGCCAGCAGCTTTATTAAGGGTATCAACGAGCAGTACTTC.

V usage is TRBV5-4 and J usage is TRBJ2-5; D gene uncertain. V lost 4 bases and J lost 0, with 10 bases in between. Germline values: CDR1 SGHNT, CDR2 YYREEE (reference sequence). This CDR3 spans 14 amino acids. In DNA, the CDR3 is TGTGCCAGCAGCCGAATGGGCAACCAAGAGACCCAGTACTTC. Translation gives CASSRMGNQETQYF.

The CDR3 sequence: CASSSETSGGANEQFF. Here the CDR3 DNA reads TGCGCCAGCAGCTCGGAAACTAGCGGGGGGGCCAATGAGCAGTTCTTC. This sequence joins TRBV5-1 and TRBJ2-1; the match to TRBD2 covers 13 bases. Germline V gene sequence: CDR1 SGHRS, CDR2 YFSETQ. With 3 bases clipped from V and 6 bases from J, the junction kept 6 bases outside the gene matches. CDR3 length: 16 residues.

The gene calls are TRBV30 and TRBJ1-1; the D is unclear. V was pared by 4 bases and J by 4 bases, with 13 bases between. Germline CDR1 GTSNPN, CDR2 SVGIG (reference sequence). This CDR3 has 13 amino acids. CDR3 coding DNA: TGTGCCTGGAAACTAGGGCTCTTCACTGAAGCTTTCTTT. Its translation: CAWKLGLFTEAFF.

The gene calls are TRBV5-4 and TRBJ1-5; the D is unclear. Trimming pared 2 bases from V and 5 bases from J, leaving 5 bases between. Germline V lookup: CDR1 SGHNT, CDR2 YYREEE (reference sequence). The CDR3 covers 12 residues. CDR3 sequence: CASSFGDQPQHF. The CDR3 bases are TGTGCCAGCAGCTTTGGGGATCAGCCCCAGCATTTT.

The chain is built from TRBV6-1 and TRBJ1-1; D is perhaps TRBD1 (6 bases). V lost 10 bases and J lost 3, with 15 bases in between. This CDR3 region has 13 residues. Germline CDR1 and CDR2: MNHNS and SASEGT. The CDR3 protein is CANLAGQHTEAFF. Written as DNA, the CDR3 is TGTGCCAATCTTGCAGGACAGCACACTGAAGCTTTCTTT.

The J gene is TRBJ1-2, the V gene TRBV6-5; tentative D call: TRBD1 (6 bases). Trimming left V 7 bases short and J 6 bases short, with 18 bases between. Germline CDR1 and CDR2: MNHEY and SVGAGI. The CDR3 runs 14 residues. The CDR3 reads CASTLGQPSDGYTF. In nucleotides, the CDR3 is TGTGCCAGCACCCTTGGACAGCCCTCAGATGGCTACACCTTC.

The rearrangement uses TRBV6-6 and TRBJ2-5, with D tentatively TRBD1 or TRBD2 (5 bases each). CDR1 is MNHNY and CDR2 is SVGAGI in the germline V gene (reference sequence). The CDR3 extends over 14 amino acids. V shed 7 bases and J shed 3 bases, with 15 bases lying between them. DNA for the CDR3: TGTGCCAGCACCGAGGGGATTACGGAAGAGACCCAGTACTTC. Its protein is CASTEGITEETQYF.

The V and J genes are TRBV20-1 and TRBJ1-2; no firm D call. This CDR3 spans 10 amino acids. In germline, CDR1 is DFQATT, CDR2 SNEGSKA (reference sequence). CDR3 coding DNA: TGCCGTATACAGAGCTATGGCTACACCTTC. As protein: CRIQSYGYTF.

The chain employs TRBV28 and TRBJ1-6; tentative D call: TRBD1 (6 bases). Germline-derived CDR1 and CDR2 are MDHEN and SYDVKM. Deletions cut 3 bases from V and 9 bases from J, with 12 bases between. The CDR3 covers 14 residues. This chain's CDR3 is CASSLSQGGSPLHF. In DNA form, the CDR3 reads TGTGCCAGCAGTTTGTCACAGGGAGGTTCACCCCTCCACTTT.

V usage is TRBV20-1 and J usage is TRBJ1-1; D is uncertain. CDR1 is DFQATT, CDR2 SNEGSKA, per germline (reference sequence). This CDR3 comprises 10 residues. This chain's CDR3 is CGSVNTEAFF. The CDR3 nucleotides read TGCGGATCGGTTAACACTGAAGCTTTCTTT.

CDR3 region: CASSQLGGGLVETQYF. The CDR3 nucleotides read TGTGCCAGCAGCCAATTGGGAGGAGGCCTGGTGGAGACCCAGTACTTC. J is TRBJ2-5 and V is TRBV14; TRBD2 is a possible D gene (6 bases). CDR3 length: 16 amino acids. Germline V lookup: CDR1 SGHDN, CDR2 FVKESK. Trimming stripped 2 bases from V and 5 bases from J, with 18 bases between. Looking up the rest from reference TRBV14 and TRBJ2-5 gives the full variable domain: EAGVTQFPSHSVIEKGQTVTLRCDPISGHDNLYWYRRVMGKEIKFLLHFVKESKQDESGMPNNRFLAERTGGTYSTLKVQPAELEDSGVYFCASSQLGGGLVETQYFGPGTRLLVL.

V and J are TRBV19 and TRBJ1-2, with D possibly matching TRBD1 (5 bases). This CDR3 spans 12 amino acids. V lost 5 bases to trimming and J lost 5 bases, with 9 bases between them. CDR1 is LNHDA and CDR2 is SQIVND in the germline V gene (reference sequence). The chain's CDR3 is CASSVTAYGYTF. The CDR3 DNA sequence: TGTGCCAGTAGTGTGACAGCATATGGCTACACCTTC. The full variable domain, with the rest looked up from reference TRBV19 and TRBJ1-2, is DGGITQSPKYLFRKEGQNVTLSCEQNLNHDAMYWYRQDPGQGLRLIYYSQIVNDFQKGDIAEGYSVSREKKESFPLTVTSAQKNPTAFYLCASSVTAYGYTFGSGTRLTVV.